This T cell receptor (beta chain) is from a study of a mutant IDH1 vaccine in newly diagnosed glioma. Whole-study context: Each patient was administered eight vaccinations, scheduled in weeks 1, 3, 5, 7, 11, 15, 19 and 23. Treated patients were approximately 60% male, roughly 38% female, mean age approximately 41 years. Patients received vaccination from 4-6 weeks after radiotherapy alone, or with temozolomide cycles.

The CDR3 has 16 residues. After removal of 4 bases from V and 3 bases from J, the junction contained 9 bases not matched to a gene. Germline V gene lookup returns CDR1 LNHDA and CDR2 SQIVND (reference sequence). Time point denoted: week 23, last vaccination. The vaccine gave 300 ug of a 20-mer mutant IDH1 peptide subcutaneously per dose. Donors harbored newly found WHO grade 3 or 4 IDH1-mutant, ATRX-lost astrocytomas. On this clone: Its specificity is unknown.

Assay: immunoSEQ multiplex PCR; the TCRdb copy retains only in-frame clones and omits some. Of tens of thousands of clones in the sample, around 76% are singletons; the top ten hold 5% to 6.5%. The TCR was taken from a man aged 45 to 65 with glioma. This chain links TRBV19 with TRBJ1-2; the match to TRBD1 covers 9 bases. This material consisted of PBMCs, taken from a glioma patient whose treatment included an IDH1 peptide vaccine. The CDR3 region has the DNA TGTGCCAGTAGTAAGGTCTGGGACAGGGTGGACTATGGCTACACCTTC. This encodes CASSKVWDRVDYGYTF.